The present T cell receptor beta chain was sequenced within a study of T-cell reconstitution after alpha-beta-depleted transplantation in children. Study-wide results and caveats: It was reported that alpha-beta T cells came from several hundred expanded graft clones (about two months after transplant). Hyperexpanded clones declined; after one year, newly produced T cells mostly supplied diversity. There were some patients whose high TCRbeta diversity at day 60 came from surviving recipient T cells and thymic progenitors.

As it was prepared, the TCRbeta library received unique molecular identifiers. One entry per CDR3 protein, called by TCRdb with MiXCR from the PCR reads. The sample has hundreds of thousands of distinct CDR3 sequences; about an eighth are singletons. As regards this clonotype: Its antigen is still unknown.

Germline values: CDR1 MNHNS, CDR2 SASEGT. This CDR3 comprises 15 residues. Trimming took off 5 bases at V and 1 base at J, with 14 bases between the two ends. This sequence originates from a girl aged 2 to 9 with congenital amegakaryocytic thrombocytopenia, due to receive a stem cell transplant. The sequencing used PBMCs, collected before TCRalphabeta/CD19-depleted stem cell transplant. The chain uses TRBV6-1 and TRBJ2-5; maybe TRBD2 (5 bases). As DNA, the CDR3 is TGTGCCAGCAGTCTCTACTCTAGCTTCCAAGAGACCCAGTACTTC. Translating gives CASSLYSSFQETQYF.